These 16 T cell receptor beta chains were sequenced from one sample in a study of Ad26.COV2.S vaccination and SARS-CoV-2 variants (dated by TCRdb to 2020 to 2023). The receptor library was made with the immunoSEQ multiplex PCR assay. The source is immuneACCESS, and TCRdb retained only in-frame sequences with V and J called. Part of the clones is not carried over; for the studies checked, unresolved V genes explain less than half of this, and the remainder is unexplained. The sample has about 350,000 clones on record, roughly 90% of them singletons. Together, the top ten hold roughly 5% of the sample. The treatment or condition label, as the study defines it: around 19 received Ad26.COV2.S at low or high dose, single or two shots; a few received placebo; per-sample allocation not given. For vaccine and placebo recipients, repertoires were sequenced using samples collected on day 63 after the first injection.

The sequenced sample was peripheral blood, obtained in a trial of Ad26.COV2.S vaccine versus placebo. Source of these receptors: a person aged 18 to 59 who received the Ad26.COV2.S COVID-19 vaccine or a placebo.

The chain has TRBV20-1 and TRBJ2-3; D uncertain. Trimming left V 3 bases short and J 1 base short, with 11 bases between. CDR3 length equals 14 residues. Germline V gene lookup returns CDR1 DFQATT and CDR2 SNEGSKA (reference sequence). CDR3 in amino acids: CSASDEGRTDTQYF. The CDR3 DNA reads TGCAGTGCTAGTGACGAAGGTCGCACAGATACGCAGTATTTT.

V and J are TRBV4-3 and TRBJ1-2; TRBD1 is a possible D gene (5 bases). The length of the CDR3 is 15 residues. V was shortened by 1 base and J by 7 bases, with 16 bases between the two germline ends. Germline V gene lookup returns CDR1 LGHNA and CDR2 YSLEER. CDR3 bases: TGCGCCAGCAGCCAAGTCGGGGCGCCGAGCTCTGGCTACACCTTC. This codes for CASSQVGAPSSGYTF.

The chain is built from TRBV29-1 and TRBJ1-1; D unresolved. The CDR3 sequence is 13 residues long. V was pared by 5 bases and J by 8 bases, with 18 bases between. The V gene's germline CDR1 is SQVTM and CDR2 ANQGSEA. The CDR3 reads CSVSPPNTREAFF. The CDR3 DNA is TGCAGCGTTTCTCCCCCAAATACTAGGGAAGCTTTCTTT.

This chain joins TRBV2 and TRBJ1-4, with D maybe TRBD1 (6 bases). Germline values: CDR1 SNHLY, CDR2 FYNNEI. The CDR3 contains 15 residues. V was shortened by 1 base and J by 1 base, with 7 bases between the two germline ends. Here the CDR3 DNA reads TGTGCCAGCAGTGAAGGGGGGCGAACTAATGAAAAACTGTTTTTT. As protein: CASSEGGRTNEKLFF. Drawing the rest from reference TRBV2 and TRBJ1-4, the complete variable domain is EPEVTQTPSHQVTQMGQEVILRCVPISNHLYFYWYRQILGQKVEFLVSFYNNEISEKSEIFDDQFSVERPDGSNFTLKIRSTKLEDSAMYFCASSEGGRTNEKLFFGSGTQLSVL.

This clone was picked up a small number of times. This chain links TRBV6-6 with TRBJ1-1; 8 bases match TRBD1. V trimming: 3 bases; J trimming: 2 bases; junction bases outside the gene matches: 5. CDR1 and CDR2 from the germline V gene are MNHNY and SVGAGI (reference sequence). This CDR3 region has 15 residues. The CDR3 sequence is CASSYGQGGNTEAFF. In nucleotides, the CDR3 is TGTGCCAGCAGTTATGGACAGGGAGGAAACACTGAAGCTTTCTTT.

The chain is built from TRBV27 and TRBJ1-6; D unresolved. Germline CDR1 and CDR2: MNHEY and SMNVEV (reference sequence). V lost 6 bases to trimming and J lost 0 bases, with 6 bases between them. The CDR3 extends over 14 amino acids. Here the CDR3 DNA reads TGTGCCAGCAGGAGAAGCTCCTATAATTCACCCCTCCACTTT. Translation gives CASRRSSYNSPLHF.

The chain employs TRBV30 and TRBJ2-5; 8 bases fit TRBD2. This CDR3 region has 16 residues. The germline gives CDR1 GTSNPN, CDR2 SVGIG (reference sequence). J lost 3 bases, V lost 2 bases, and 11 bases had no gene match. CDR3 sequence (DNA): TGTGCCTGGAGTATTCCCCGGCTAGCGGGTAAAGAGACCCAGTACTTC. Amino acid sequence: CAWSIPRLAGKETQYF.

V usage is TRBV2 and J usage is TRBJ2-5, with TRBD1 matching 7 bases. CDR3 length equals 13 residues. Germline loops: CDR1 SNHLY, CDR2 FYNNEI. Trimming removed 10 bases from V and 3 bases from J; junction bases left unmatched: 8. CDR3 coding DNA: TGTGCCACAGGGGGAGCCCGGAAAGAGACCCAGTACTTC. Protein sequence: CATGGARKETQYF.

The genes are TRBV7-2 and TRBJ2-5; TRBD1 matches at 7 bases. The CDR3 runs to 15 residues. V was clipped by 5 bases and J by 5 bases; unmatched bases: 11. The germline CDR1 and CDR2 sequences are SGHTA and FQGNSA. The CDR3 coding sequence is TGTGCCAGCAGCAAATCGACAGGGTTTGGGGAGACCCAGTACTTC. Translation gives CASSKSTGFGETQYF.

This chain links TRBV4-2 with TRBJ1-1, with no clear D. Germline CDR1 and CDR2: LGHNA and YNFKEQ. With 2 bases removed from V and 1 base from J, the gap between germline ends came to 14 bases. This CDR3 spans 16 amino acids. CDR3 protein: CASSQPDGRENTEAFF. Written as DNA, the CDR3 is TGTGCCAGCAGCCAACCAGACGGACGGGAGAACACTGAAGCTTTCTTT.

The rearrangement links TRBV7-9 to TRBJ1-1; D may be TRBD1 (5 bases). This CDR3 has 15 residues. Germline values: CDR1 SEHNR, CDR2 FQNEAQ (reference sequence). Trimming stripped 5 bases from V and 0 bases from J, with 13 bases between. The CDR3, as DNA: TGTGCCAGCAGCCCGCCCCCGGGGGTGAACACTGAAGCTTTCTTT. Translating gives CASSPPPGVNTEAFF.

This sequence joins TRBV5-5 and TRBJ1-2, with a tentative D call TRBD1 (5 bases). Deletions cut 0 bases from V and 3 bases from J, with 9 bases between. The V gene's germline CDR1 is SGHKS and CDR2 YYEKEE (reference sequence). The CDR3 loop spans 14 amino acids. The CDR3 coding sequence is TGTGCCAGCAGCTTGGGTGAGGGGTACTATGGCTACACCTTC. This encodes CASSLGEGYYGYTF. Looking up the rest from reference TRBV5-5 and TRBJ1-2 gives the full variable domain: DAGVTQSPTHLIKTRGQQVTLRCSPISGHKSVSWYQQVLGQGPQFIFQYYEKEERGRGNFPDRFSARQFPNYSSELNVNALLLGDSALYLCASSLGEGYYGYTFGSGTRLTVV.

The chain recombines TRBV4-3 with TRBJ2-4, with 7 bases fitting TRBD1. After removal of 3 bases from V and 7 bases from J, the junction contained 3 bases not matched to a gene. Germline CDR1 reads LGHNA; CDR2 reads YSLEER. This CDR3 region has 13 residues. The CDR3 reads CASSQEQGNIQYF. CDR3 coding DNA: TGCGCCAGCAGCCAGGAACAGGGGAACATTCAGTACTTC.

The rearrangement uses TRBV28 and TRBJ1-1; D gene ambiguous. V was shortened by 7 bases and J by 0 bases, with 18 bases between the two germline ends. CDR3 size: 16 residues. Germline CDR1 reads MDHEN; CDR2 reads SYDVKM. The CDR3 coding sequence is TGTGCCAGCACCCACCTCTCGGCAGACATGAACACTGAAGCTTTCTTT. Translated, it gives CASTHLSADMNTEAFF. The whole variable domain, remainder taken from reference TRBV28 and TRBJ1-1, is DVKVTQSSRYLVKRTGEKVFLECVQDMDHENMFWYRQDPGLGLRLIYFSYDVKMKEKGDIPEGYSVSREKKERFSLILESASTNQTSMYLCASTHLSADMNTEAFFGQGTRLTVV.

The CDR3 bases are TGTGCCATCAGTGAGCCCCTTTTAGGGGACGAGCAGTACTTC. Translation gives CAISEPLLGDEQYF. The rearrangement joins TRBV10-3 to TRBJ2-7, with a weak D call TRBD1 (5 bases). The CDR3 loop spans 14 amino acids. The V and J ends lost 2 bases and 5 bases respectively, with 13 bases between them. From germline, CDR1 is ENHRY and CDR2 SYGVKD.

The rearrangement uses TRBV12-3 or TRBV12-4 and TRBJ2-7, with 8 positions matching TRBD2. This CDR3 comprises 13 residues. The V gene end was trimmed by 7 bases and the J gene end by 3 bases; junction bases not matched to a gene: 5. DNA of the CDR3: TGTGCCAGCACCTGGGGGACTAGCTACGAGCAGTACTTC. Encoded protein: CASTWGTSYEQYF.